The 20 T cell receptor beta chains presented below share a single source sample, sequenced in a study of T cells in Graves' hyperthyroidism and ophthalmopathy. Amplified TCR beta CDR3 regions derived from RNA transcripts. First-round RT-PCR of the TCR CDR3 relied on the HTBI primer set. TCRdb ran MiXCR on the multiplex PCR reads and lists one entry per CDR3 protein. The data show hundreds of thousands of distinct CDR3 sequences, over 15% seen once. The sequenced material came from blood. Receptors originate from a woman aged 18-29 years with Graves' hyperthyroidism.

This clonotype was observed at least ten times. V gene TRBV20-1 combines with J gene TRBJ1-2, with no clear D. Trimming cost V 4 bases and J 5 bases, with 14 bases left between them. Germline assignment: CDR1 DFQATT and CDR2 SNEGSKA (reference sequence). This CDR3 comprises 13 residues. The CDR3 sequence: CSATSGSGYGYTF. The CDR3 DNA reads TGCAGTGCTACTAGCGGGTCGGGGTATGGCTACACCTTC.

This chain joins TRBV19 and TRBJ2-7; tentative D call: TRBD2 (5 bases). V gave up 5 bases and J gave up 3 bases, with 14 bases separating them. The germline CDR1 and CDR2 sequences are LNHDA and SQIVND (reference sequence). This CDR3 is 14 amino acids long. The CDR3 protein is CASSVSGVNYEQYF. In nucleotides, the CDR3 is TGTGCCAGTAGTGTGTCCGGGGTGAACTACGAGCAGTACTTC. The full variable domain, its missing parts supplied by reference TRBV19 and TRBJ2-7, is DGGITQSPKYLFRKEGQNVTLSCEQNLNHDAMYWYRQDPGQGLRLIYYSQIVNDFQKGDIAEGYSVSREKKESFPLTVTSAQKNPTAFYLCASSVSGVNYEQYFGPGTRLTVT.

The rearrangement uses TRBV7-3 and TRBJ2-7; 9 bases fit TRBD1. Germline assignment: CDR1 SGHTA and CDR2 FQGTGA. This CDR3 is 13 amino acids long. Unmatched junction bases numbered 2, after V lost 2 bases and J lost 6 bases. CDR3 residues: CASSLGTGSEQYF. CDR3 coding DNA: TGTGCCAGCAGCTTAGGGACAGGGTCCGAGCAGTACTTC.

This clonotype appeared many times. The V call is TRBV7-8, the J call TRBJ2-7, with D perhaps matching TRBD1 or TRBD2 (5 bases each). The CDR3 totals 15 residues. CDR1 and CDR2 (germline): SGHVS, FQNEAQ. The ends were cut back, 4 bases at V and 3 bases at J, with 16 bases in the middle. CDR3 residues: CASSSTYEGSYEQYF. The CDR3 bases are TGTGCCAGCAGCTCCACCTATGAGGGGAGCTACGAGCAGTACTTC.

This clonotype was detected only a few times. This rearrangement joins TRBV6-5 to TRBJ2-2, with 7 bases that match TRBD1. The CDR3 loop spans 17 amino acids. V was pared by 0 bases and J by 5 bases, with 9 bases of the junction left unmatched. Per germline, CDR1 MNHEY and CDR2 SVGAGI. The CDR3 bases are TGTGCCAGCAGTTACTCGACTGGACAGGATCTAACCGGGGAGCTGTTTTTT. Protein: CASSYSTGQDLTGELFF.

The genes are TRBV6-2 or TRBV6-3 and TRBJ1-1; TRBD1 is a possible D gene (6 bases). The V end lost 7 bases, the J end lost 1 base, and 13 bases lay between the germline ends. The V gene's germline CDR1 is MNHEY and CDR2 SVGEGT. CDR3 length: 14 residues. CDR3 nucleotides: TGTGCCAGCAAAAAGGGGGTGGCGAACACTGAAGCTTTCTTT. It yields the protein CASKKGVANTEAFF.

This chain joins TRBV6-1 and TRBJ2-6, with TRBD1 matching over 11 bases. The CDR3 totals 14 residues. The trim removed 10 bases at V and 2 bases at J, leaving 1 base unmatched. The germline V gene has CDR1 MNHNS and CDR2 SASEGT. CDR3 amino acids: CATDRGPGANVLTF. CDR3 coding DNA: TGTGCCACGGACAGGGGGCCTGGGGCCAACGTCCTGACTTTC.

Ten or more counts support this clonotype. The rearrangement links TRBV6-2 or TRBV6-3 to TRBJ2-3; a weak D match, TRBD1 (5 bases). There are 13 residues in the CDR3. Germline values: CDR1 MNHEY, CDR2 SVGEGT. V dropped 4 bases and J dropped 2 bases, with 7 bases sitting between them. This CDR3 reads CASSSRDTDTQYF. The CDR3 nucleotides are TGTGCCAGCAGTTCCAGGGACACAGATACGCAGTATTTT.

The sample holds a few counts of this clonotype. The chain couples TRBV29-1 to TRBJ1-1; D is undetermined. The V and J ends lost 0 bases and 3 bases respectively, with 11 bases between them. This CDR3 region has 14 residues. CDR1 is SQVTM, CDR2 ANQGSEA, per germline. This CDR3 reads CSVEEQQPHTEAFF. CDR3 in DNA: TGCAGCGTTGAAGAACAACAGCCCCACACTGAAGCTTTCTTT.

This clonotype was picked up many times. This sequence joins TRBV5-1 and TRBJ2-7; the D is unclear. In germline, CDR1 is SGHRS, CDR2 YFSETQ. The V and J ends lost 4 bases and 1 base respectively, with 12 bases between them. This CDR3 is 14 amino acids long. The DNA for the CDR3 is TGCGCCAGCAGCCCATTTATCAGATCCTACGAGCAGTACTTC. This translates into CASSPFIRSYEQYF.

The J gene is TRBJ2-2, the V gene TRBV25-1; perhaps D is TRBD1 or TRBD2 (5 bases each). CDR1 and CDR2 from the germline V gene are MGHDK and SYGVNS. This CDR3 has 15 amino acids. V gave up 4 bases and J gave up 6 bases, with 15 bases separating them. CDR3 DNA sequence: TGTGCCAGCAGTGTGCCGGGACCCAAGGCCGGGGAGCTGTTTTTT. It yields the protein CASSVPGPKAGELFF.

This clonotype appeared many times. The CDR3 bases are TGCAGCGTAGCGGGAGCCCCCAATGGTGAGCAGTTCTTC. As protein: CSVAGAPNGEQFF. The rearrangement uses TRBV29-1 and TRBJ2-1; 8 bases line up with TRBD2. Germline V gene lookup returns CDR1 SQVTM and CDR2 ANQGSEA. The CDR3 is made up of 13 amino acids. V shed 6 bases and J 9 bases; nucleotides not matched to a gene: 10.

This clonotype came up a few times. CDR3 in amino acids: CSVAKSGINEQYF. The CDR3 nucleotides read TGCAGCGTTGCAAAATCAGGGATCAACGAGCAGTACTTC. This chain connects TRBV29-1 to TRBJ2-7, with a possible D match to TRBD1 (5 bases). The germline V gene has CDR1 SQVTM and CDR2 ANQGSEA. Trimming took off 4 bases at V and 5 bases at J, with 15 bases between the two ends. There are 13 residues in the CDR3.

In this sample, this clonotype turned up many times. The V call is TRBV20-1, the J call TRBJ1-3, with a possible D match to TRBD1 (6 bases). This CDR3 has 14 residues. Per germline, CDR1 DFQATT and CDR2 SNEGSKA (reference sequence). V lost 0 bases to trimming and J lost 3 bases, with 9 bases between them. Written as DNA, the CDR3 is TGCAGTGCTAGAGAGTCAGGGGTTGGAAACACCATATATTTT. Its translation is CSARESGVGNTIYF.

The V call is TRBV2, the J call TRBJ2-3; either TRBD1 or TRBD2 may fit D (5 bases each). CDR3 length: 15 amino acids. Germline CDR1 reads SNHLY; CDR2 reads FYNNEI. Trimming pared 10 bases from V and 2 bases from J, leaving 19 bases between. The CDR3 nucleotides are TGTGCCACCCACGGGGCAATAAGATTCACAGATACGCAGTATTTT. Encoded protein: CATHGAIRFTDTQYF.

This clonotype was counted many times. V usage is TRBV24-1 and J usage is TRBJ2-3; 7 bases are a match to TRBD2. The CDR3 runs to 15 residues. The germline CDR1 and CDR2 sequences are KGHDR and SFDVKD. V was clipped by 10 bases and J by 4 bases; unmatched bases: 13. Written as DNA, the CDR3 is TGTGCCACTGGGGATCCGGGACTATCAGCAGATACGCAGTATTTT. Translated: CATGDPGLSADTQYF.

This clonotype was observed a few times. The genes are TRBV27 and TRBJ2-7; no clear D gene. Germline V gene data show CDR1 as MNHEY and CDR2 as SMNVEV (reference sequence). The germline V and J ends were trimmed by 5 bases and 3 bases, with 11 bases remaining between them. The CDR3 is 13 amino acids. The CDR3 coding sequence is TGTGCCAGCAGTCCCGATGGGATCTACGAGCAGTACTTC. Translated, it gives CASSPDGIYEQYF.

J is TRBJ1-3 and V is TRBV15; unclear D gene. This CDR3 comprises 13 residues. CDR1 LNHNV and CDR2 YYDKDF come from the germline V gene (reference sequence). Trimming left V 0 bases short and J 6 bases short, with 6 bases between. CDR3 sequence: CATSRDVENTIYF. DNA of the CDR3: TGTGCCACCAGCAGAGATGTTGAAAACACCATATATTTT.

The V and J genes are TRBV12-3 or TRBV12-4 and TRBJ2-4; D may be TRBD1 (5 bases). The CDR3 extends over 14 amino acids. Trimming took 5 bases from V and 9 from J, leaving 17 bases between them. CDR3 amino acids: CASSPTDSTAIQYF. The CDR3 bases are TGTGCCAGCAGTCCCACAGACAGCACCGCCATTCAGTACTTC.

This clonotype was observed many times. The chain combines TRBV28 with TRBJ2-1, with TRBD2 as a possible D gene (5 bases). Germline CDR1 reads MDHEN; CDR2 reads SYDVKM. This CDR3 contains 14 residues. The V end lost 5 bases, the J end lost 5 bases, and 13 bases lay between the germline ends. CDR3 sequence (DNA): TGTGCCAGCAGTCGCACGGGGATCCACAATGAGCAGTTCTTC. Encoded protein: CASSRTGIHNEQFF. The full variable domain, completed using reference TRBV28 and TRBJ2-1, is DVKVTQSSRYLVKRTGEKVFLECVQDMDHENMFWYRQDPGLGLRLIYFSYDVKMKEKGDIPEGYSVSREKKERFSLILESASTNQTSMYLCASSRTGIHNEQFFGPGTRLTVL.